This T cell receptor beta chain was sequenced for a study of T cell repertoires in aging, cancer and after chemotherapy. Amplification of TCR beta used genomic DNA extracted from peripheral blood. The germline gives CDR1 MNHNS, CDR2 SASEGT. With V trimmed by 3 bases and J by 2 bases, 6 bases remained unmatched. The CDR3 consists of 16 residues. Rearranged V-D-J TRB sequences were amplified with a mixed TRB-A/B primer pool. TCRdb used MiXCR to reprocess the multiplex PCR reads, holding one entry per CDR3 protein. The table has about 9,000 distinct CDR3 sequences, less than 25% seen once. A few counts support this clonotype.

Sequencing was performed on blood. The TCR originated in a human donor with a blood cancer. The donor label of this sample is uncertain. The chain employs TRBV6-1 and TRBJ2-3, with TRBD1 matching over 9 bases. CDR3 in DNA: TGTGCCAGCAGTGAGCTGACAGGGGGTCTCACAGATACGCAGTATTTT. Residues: CASSELTGGLTDTQYF.